These 11 T cell receptor beta chains came from one sample sequenced in a study of T cells after yellow fever vaccination. MiXCR, run by TCRdb on the 5' RACE reads, gives a single entry per CDR3 protein. The repertoire holds 300,000 to 350,000 distinct CDR3 sequences, around 4.5% seen once, with just under 20% in the top ten. Source: PBMCs, taken 15 days after the yellow fever booster vaccination. The receptors were sampled from a man aged 18 to 29 who received the YFV17D yellow fever vaccine.

This clonotype was found a few times. The rearrangement uses TRBV29-1 and TRBJ2-1; maybe TRBD2 (5 bases). Germline loops: CDR1 SQVTM, CDR2 ANQGSEA. The CDR3 contains 9 residues. The V end lost 3 bases, the J end lost 15 bases, and 9 bases lay between the germline ends. CDR3 residues: CSVDGLPFF. CDR3 in DNA: TGCAGCGTTGATGGACTGCCGTTCTTC.

The chain joins TRBV20-1 to TRBJ2-1, with TRBD2 identical over 7 bases. The CDR3 extends over 14 amino acids. V lost 3 bases, J lost 1 base, and 3 bases stayed unmatched. Germline V gene sequence: CDR1 DFQATT, CDR2 SNEGSKA (reference sequence). CDR3 coding DNA: TGCAGTGCTAGCTCGCGGGGGTCCTACAATGAGCAGTTCTTC. Its translation: CSASSRGSYNEQFF.

This clonotype showed up just a few times. V is TRBV4-3 and J is TRBJ1-2, with 9 positions matching TRBD1. The CDR3 totals 16 residues. Germline assignment: CDR1 LGHNA and CDR2 YSLEER. V shed 2 bases, J shed 1 base, and the junction held 5 bases outside the gene matches. This CDR3 reads CASSQPGQGFNYGYTF. The CDR3 nucleotides are TGCGCCAGCAGCCAACCGGGACAGGGCTTTAACTATGGCTACACCTTC.

This clonotype was detected many times. V is TRBV5-1 and J is TRBJ2-6; D is perhaps TRBD1 (6 bases). This CDR3 spans 17 amino acids. CDR1 is SGHRS, CDR2 YFSETQ, per germline. V lost 3 bases, J lost 0 bases, and 13 bases lay in between. CDR3 residues: CASSSTGVTSGANVLTF. CDR3 sequence (DNA): TGCGCCAGCAGCTCGACAGGAGTGACCTCTGGGGCCAACGTCCTGACTTTC.

The chain has TRBV7-3 and TRBJ2-3; 7 nucleotides align to TRBD1. The germline V gene encodes CDR1 SGHTA and CDR2 FQGTGA. This CDR3 spans 14 amino acids. With 5 bases clipped from V and 2 bases from J, the junction kept 4 bases outside the gene matches. CDR3 bases: TGTGCCAGCAGCATGGGACAGAACACAGATACGCAGTATTTT. Protein: CASSMGQNTDTQYF.

This clonotype was picked up many times. This chain uses TRBV5-1 with TRBJ1-2; 8 bases are a match to TRBD1. V trimming: 4 bases; J trimming: 4 bases; junction bases outside the gene matches: 6. This CDR3 is built from 14 residues. Germline V lookup: CDR1 SGHRS, CDR2 YFSETQ. The CDR3: CASSPGTGRYGYTF. The CDR3 coding sequence is TGCGCCAGCAGCCCAGGGACAGGTCGCTATGGCTACACCTTC. The complete variable domain, with remaining parts taken from reference TRBV5-1 and TRBJ1-2, reads KAGVTQTPRYLIKTRGQQVTLSCSPISGHRSVSWYQQTPGQGLQFLFEYFSETQRNKGNFPGRFSGRQFSNSRSEMNVSTLELGDSALYLCASSPGTGRYGYTFGSGTRLTVV.

The V gene is TRBV5-1, the J gene TRBJ2-7; TRBD1 is a possible D gene (5 bases). This CDR3 comprises 13 residues. The V gene lost 0 bases and the J gene lost 6 bases, with 10 bases spanning the gap. The germline gives CDR1 SGHRS, CDR2 YFSETQ. DNA of the CDR3: TGCGCCAGCAGCTTGGAGGGTACAGGCGAGCAGTACGTC. It translates to CASSLEGTGEQYV.

This rearrangement joins TRBV7-9 to TRBJ2-2; the D gene could be TRBD1 or TRBD2 (5 bases each). V was clipped by 3 bases and J by 4 bases, with 24 bases between them. The CDR3 totals 19 residues. Germline V gene lookup returns CDR1 SEHNR and CDR2 FQNEAQ (reference sequence). CDR3 sequence: CASSFPTGLALRGTGELFF. In nucleotides, the CDR3 is TGTGCCAGCAGCTTCCCCACCGGACTCGCTCTAAGGGGCACCGGGGAGCTGTTTTTT.

This clonotype was seen more than once but under ten times. The V gene is TRBV4-3, the J gene TRBJ1-6; 7 bases map to TRBD1. V dropped 0 bases and J dropped 6; count of bases not matched to a gene: 5. Germline V lookup: CDR1 LGHNA, CDR2 YSLEER. The length of the CDR3 is 16 residues. CDR3 protein: CASSQEGGQINSPLHF. The CDR3, as DNA: TGCGCCAGCAGCCAAGAGGGGGGACAGATTAATTCACCCCTCCACTTT.

In its sample, this clonotype was seen a few times. The chain combines TRBV5-1 with TRBJ1-5, with 7 bases that match TRBD1. V shed 4 bases and J 7 bases; nucleotides not matched to a gene: 8. The CDR3 runs 14 residues. CDR1 SGHRS and CDR2 YFSETQ come from the germline V gene. The CDR3 DNA sequence: TGCGCCAGCAGCCTGGGTGGGGACAGACAGCCCCAGCATTTT. Protein sequence: CASSLGGDRQPQHF.

The chain couples TRBV5-1 to TRBJ2-5; TRBD1 might be the D (7 bases). The germline CDR1 and CDR2 sequences are SGHRS and YFSETQ. Trimming removed 2 bases at V and 4 bases at J, with 12 bases between. The CDR3 has 14 residues. The CDR3 region is CASSFGQEGETQYF. The CDR3 DNA is TGCGCCAGCAGCTTCGGACAGGAGGGAGAGACCCAGTACTTC.